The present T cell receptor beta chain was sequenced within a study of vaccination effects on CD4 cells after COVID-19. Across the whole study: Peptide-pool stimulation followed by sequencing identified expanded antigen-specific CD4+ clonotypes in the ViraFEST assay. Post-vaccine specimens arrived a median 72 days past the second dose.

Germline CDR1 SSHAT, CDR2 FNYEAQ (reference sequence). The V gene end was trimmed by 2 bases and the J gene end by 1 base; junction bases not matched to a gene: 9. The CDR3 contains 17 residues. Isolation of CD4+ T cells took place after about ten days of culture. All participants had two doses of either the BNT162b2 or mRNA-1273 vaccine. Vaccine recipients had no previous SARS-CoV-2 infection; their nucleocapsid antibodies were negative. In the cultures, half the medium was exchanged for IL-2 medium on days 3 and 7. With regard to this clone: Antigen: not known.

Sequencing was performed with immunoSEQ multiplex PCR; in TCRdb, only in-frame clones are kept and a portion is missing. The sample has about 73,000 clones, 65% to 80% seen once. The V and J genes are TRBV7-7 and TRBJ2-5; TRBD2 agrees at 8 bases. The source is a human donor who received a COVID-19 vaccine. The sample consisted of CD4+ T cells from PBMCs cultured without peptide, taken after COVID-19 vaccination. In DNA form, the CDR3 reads TGTGCCAGCAGCTTAACCGGGGGGGGCCGCCCCCAAGAGACCCAGTACTTC. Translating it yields CASSLTGGGRPQETQYF. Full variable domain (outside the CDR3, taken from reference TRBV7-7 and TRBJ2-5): GAGVSQSPRYKVTKRGQDVTLRCDPISSHATLYWYQQALGQGPEFLTYFNYEAQPDKSGLPSDRFSAERPEGSISTLTIQRTEQRDSAMYRCASSLTGGGRPQETQYFGPGTRLLVL.